These 3 T cell receptor beta chains originate from one sample sequenced in a study of shared clonotypes between healthy human individuals. Libraries were prepared by immunoSEQ multiplex PCR; TCRdb keeps only in-frame clonotypes and omits some of them. The sample contains about 2 million clones, about 95% of which appear only once. Cells designated naive CD8 were CD45RO-negative and were positively selected for CCR7, with terminally differentiated effector memory CD45RA+ cells excluded. The sequencing sample was made of naive CD8+ T cells sorted from blood. All receptors come from a man aged 18 to 35 in good health.

The chain carries TRBV27 and TRBJ2-7, with D possibly TRBD2 on 5 matching bases. There are 14 residues in the CDR3. V gave up 5 bases and J gave up 3 bases, with 14 bases separating them. Germline V gene sequence: CDR1 MNHEY, CDR2 SMNVEV (reference sequence). CDR3 loop: CASSQFPGNYEQYF. The CDR3, as DNA: TGTGCCAGCAGTCAATTTCCGGGAAACTACGAGCAGTACTTC.

This chain links TRBV7-2 with TRBJ2-6; D uncertain. Germline V lookup: CDR1 SGHTA, CDR2 FQGNSA. The CDR3 is 18 residues long. With 6 bases removed from V and 4 bases from J, the gap between germline ends came to 22 bases. The CDR3 DNA sequence: TGTGCCAGCAGAAACAAGGACCAAACGTTTGTCGGGGCCAACGTCCTGACTTTC. The encoded protein is CASRNKDQTFVGANVLTF.

The chain is built from TRBV6-4 and TRBJ2-1; D is unresolved. This CDR3 has 11 amino acids. In germline, CDR1 is MRHNA, CDR2 SNTAGT. V was trimmed by 2 bases and J by 9 bases, leaving 5 bases between them. The CDR3 DNA reads as TGTGCCAGCAGTGACCAAGGTGAGCAGTTCTTC. Protein sequence: CASSDQGEQFF.